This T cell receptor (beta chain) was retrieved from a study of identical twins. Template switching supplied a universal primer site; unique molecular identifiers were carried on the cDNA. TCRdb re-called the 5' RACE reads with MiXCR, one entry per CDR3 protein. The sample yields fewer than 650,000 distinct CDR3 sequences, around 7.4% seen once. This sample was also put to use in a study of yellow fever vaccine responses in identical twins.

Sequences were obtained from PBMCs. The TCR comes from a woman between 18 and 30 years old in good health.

As DNA, the CDR3 is TGTGCCATCGGGACAGGGGGCTCTGGAAACACCATATATTTT. Amino acid sequence: CAIGTGGSGNTIYF. This chain joins TRBV10-3 and TRBJ1-3; 11 nucleotides match TRBD1. The CDR3 length is 14 residues. J was trimmed by 0 bases and V by 8 bases; bases with no gene match: 0. Germline CDR1 reads ENHRY; CDR2 reads SYGVKD.